These T cell receptor beta chains were read from a single sample in a study of blood T cell repertoires in COVID-19. Sequencing used immunoSEQ multiplex PCR; TCRdb keeps in-frame clones, though not all of them. The table lists around 99,000 clones, 80% to 90% of them singletons. The sequencing sample was made of peripheral blood. All receptors derive from a man aged 40-49 years with active or convalescent COVID-19. The CDR3 runs from the conserved cysteine through the conserved F or W. Each record gives: clone size, D gene, J gene, V gene, CDR3 protein, CDR3 DNA. The D gene is left open where the match is weak. Rows may omit the clone size; those that give it use once, few, many or a size class.

clone_size: NA
d_call: NA
j_call: TRBJ1-4
v_call: TRBV6-5
cdr3_aa: CASRTQGGNEKLFF
cdr3_nt: TGTGCCAGCAGAACTCAGGGAGGGAATGAAAAACTGTTTTTT

clone_size: NA
d_call: TRBD1
j_call: TRBJ1-5
v_call: TRBV28
cdr3_aa: CASSSFGDRGGQPQHF
cdr3_nt: TGTGCCAGCAGTTCCTTCGGGGACAGGGGCGGTCAGCCCCAGCATTTT

clone_size: NA
d_call: NA
j_call: TRBJ1-4
v_call: TRBV6-5
cdr3_aa: CASSYSAGASNEKLFF
cdr3_nt: TGTGCCAGCAGTTACTCTGCAGGGGCCTCTAATGAAAAACTGTTTTTT

clone_size: NA
d_call: NA
j_call: TRBJ1-2
v_call: TRBV19
cdr3_aa: CASTTSKGYTF
cdr3_nt: TGTGCCAGCACTACCTCGAAAGGCTACACCTTC

clone_size: NA
d_call: TRBD1
j_call: TRBJ2-7
v_call: TRBV30
cdr3_aa: CAWRLWDRLEQYF
cdr3_nt: TGTGCCTGGAGGCTGTGGGACAGACTCGAGCAGTACTTC

clone_size: NA
d_call: NA
j_call: TRBJ1-2
v_call: TRBV29-1
cdr3_aa: CSVGGTGNSPYGYTF
cdr3_nt: TGCAGCGTTGGGGGCACAGGGAACAGTCCCTATGGCTACACCTTC

clone_size: NA
d_call: TRBD1
j_call: TRBJ1-1
v_call: TRBV7-6
cdr3_aa: CASSPRDRGTEAFF
cdr3_nt: TGTGCCAGCAGTCCCCGGGACAGGGGAACTGAAGCTTTCTTT

clone_size: NA
d_call: NA
j_call: TRBJ1-1
v_call: TRBV27
cdr3_aa: CASNPVGNTEAFF
cdr3_nt: TGTGCCAGCAATCCGGTCGGGAACACTGAAGCTTTCTTT

clone_size: NA
d_call: NA
j_call: TRBJ1-5
v_call: TRBV7-2
cdr3_aa: CASSSGYNQPQHF
cdr3_nt: TGTGCCAGCAGCTCAGGTTACAATCAGCCCCAGCATTTT

clone_size: NA
d_call: NA
j_call: TRBJ1-2
v_call: TRBV6-5
cdr3_aa: CASSRLNRVGYTF
cdr3_nt: TGTGCCAGCAGTCGCCTGAACAGGGTCGGCTACACCTTC

clone_size: NA
d_call: TRBD1
j_call: TRBJ1-6
v_call: TRBV28
cdr3_aa: CASVGQDYNSPLHF
cdr3_nt: TGTGCCAGCGTTGGACAGGACTATAATTCACCCCTCCACTTT

clone_size: few
d_call: NA
j_call: TRBJ1-1
v_call: TRBV7-3
cdr3_aa: CASSTMGVLTEAFF
cdr3_nt: TGTGCCAGCTCCACCATGGGCGTCCTCACTGAAGCTTTCTTT

clone_size: NA
d_call: TRBD1
j_call: TRBJ2-1
v_call: TRBV9
cdr3_aa: CASSTTPGQGKDEQFF
cdr3_nt: TGTGCCAGCAGCACCACGCCGGGACAGGGGAAGGATGAGCAGTTCTTC

clone_size: NA
d_call: TRBD1
j_call: TRBJ1-2
v_call: TRBV4-3
cdr3_aa: CASSQDRTGGGGYTF
cdr3_nt: TGCGCCAGCAGCCAAGACCGGACAGGGGGCGGAGGCTACACCTTC

clone_size: NA
d_call: NA
j_call: TRBJ2-5
v_call: TRBV18
cdr3_aa: CASSPGVQETQYF
cdr3_nt: TGTGCCAGCTCACCCGGGGTCCAAGAGACCCAGTACTTC

clone_size: once
d_call: TRBD1
j_call: TRBJ1-5
v_call: TRBV24-1
cdr3_aa: CATSDFGQGYGNQPQHF
cdr3_nt: TGTGCCACCAGTGATTTCGGACAGGGGTATGGCAATCAGCCCCAGCATTTT

clone_size: NA
d_call: NA
j_call: TRBJ1-6
v_call: TRBV10-2
cdr3_aa: CASIGSYNSPLHF
cdr3_nt: TGCGCCAGCATCGGGTCCTATAATTCACCCCTCCACTTT

clone_size: NA
d_call: NA
j_call: TRBJ1-6
v_call: TRBV6-5
cdr3_aa: CASSYSILGGSPLHF
cdr3_nt: TGTGCCAGCAGTTACTCGATTTTGGGGGGATCACCCCTCCACTTT

clone_size: once
d_call: TRBD2
j_call: TRBJ2-1
v_call: TRBV28
cdr3_aa: CASSIVPGLAGGSNEQFF
cdr3_nt: TGTGCCAGCAGTATAGTCCCGGGACTAGCGGGAGGATCGAATGAGCAGTTCTTC

clone_size: NA
d_call: NA
j_call: TRBJ1-4
v_call: TRBV4-3
cdr3_aa: CASSQASGSYEKLFF
cdr3_nt: TGCGCCAGCAGCCAAGCAAGTGGTAGTTATGAAAAACTGTTTTTT

clone_size: NA
d_call: TRBD2
j_call: TRBJ2-7
v_call: TRBV5-6
cdr3_aa: CASSSGLAGGLYYDEQYF
cdr3_nt: TGTGCCAGCAGCTCTGGACTAGCGGGAGGTCTTTATTACGACGAGCAGTACTTC